The 27 T cell receptor beta chains below all came from one sample that was sequenced in a study of T cell repertoires in cytomegalovirus infection (dated by TCRdb to the late 2010s). The reads were generated on an Illumina HiSeq 1500. Using fastp trimming at Q25 and MiXCR clonotype assembly, TCRdb reanalyzed the public sequencing data and kept in-frame beta chains. Each CDR3 protein gets just one entry, which takes the most common genes and DNA from the rows behind it. The sample table lists nearly 650,000 distinct CDR3 sequences, 20% to 25% of them with a count of one. The ten largest clones represent around 7.6% of the sample. The sequencing sample was made of CD8+ T cells from PBMCs. The receptors derive from a human donor in good health (CMV status not recorded). Some clones in this sample may be carry-over from other donors' samples.

This chain links TRBV28 with TRBJ2-7; 9 nucleotides match TRBD1. V shed 7 bases, J shed 3 bases, and the junction held 13 bases outside the gene matches. This CDR3 is built from 16 residues. Germline lookup yields CDR1 MDHEN and CDR2 SYDVKM. The CDR3: CASTPDRDRGFYEQYF. The CDR3 DNA is TGTGCCAGCACTCCCGACCGCGACAGGGGGTTCTACGAGCAGTACTTC.

The chain couples TRBV12-3 or TRBV12-4 to TRBJ2-7; D is possibly TRBD1 or TRBD2 (5 bases each). Trimming removed 1 base from V and 5 bases from J, with 15 bases in between. The CDR3 extends over 15 amino acids. The CDR3 DNA reads TGTGCCAGCAGTTTAGGGGACGGCTTAACCCACGAGCAGTACTTC. Its translation: CASSLGDGLTHEQYF.

This sequence joins TRBV7-2 and TRBJ2-4; possible D gene TRBD1, 6 bases. This CDR3 spans 16 amino acids. V was pared by 5 bases and J by 2 bases, with 16 bases between. Germline values: CDR1 SGHTA, CDR2 FQGNSA. CDR3 residues: CASSEYPGTTKNIQYF. CDR3 in DNA: TGTGCCAGCAGCGAGTACCCAGGGACAACCAAAAACATTCAGTACTTC. The variable domain in full, with the rest retrieved from reference TRBV7-2 and TRBJ2-4, is GAGVSQSPSNKVTEKGKDVELRCDPISGHTALYWYRQSLGQGLEFLIYFQGNSAPDKSGLPSDRFSAERTGGSVSTLTIQRTQQEDSAVYLCASSEYPGTTKNIQYFGAGTRLSVL.

This clonotype was counted many times. V gene TRBV27 combines with J gene TRBJ2-1, with 11 nucleotides matching TRBD2. Germline assignment: CDR1 MNHEY and CDR2 SMNVEV (reference sequence). The CDR3 runs to 16 residues. V gave up 6 bases and J gave up 7 bases; unmatched junction bases: 11. The CDR3 loop is CASSVISGGARNEQFF. The CDR3 nucleotides read TGTGCCAGCAGCGTGATTAGCGGGGGGGCCAGGAATGAGCAGTTCTTC.

The chain joins TRBV7-4 to TRBJ2-6; either TRBD1 or TRBD2 may supply D (5 bases each). The germline gives CDR1 SGHVT, CDR2 SQSDAQ. V lost 6 bases and J 1 base, leaving 13 bases between the germline ends. This CDR3 comprises 16 residues. CDR3: CASRPGASSGANVLTF. The CDR3 DNA reads as TGTGCCAGCAGACCCGGGGCGAGTTCTGGGGCCAACGTCCTGACTTTC.

This clonotype has more than one count but fewer than ten. J is TRBJ1-6 and V is TRBV28, with a possible D match to TRBD1 (6 bases). V lost 5 bases and J 4 bases, leaving 9 bases between the germline ends. The CDR3 totals 14 residues. The germline V gene encodes CDR1 MDHEN and CDR2 SYDVKM. The CDR3 coding sequence is TGTGCCAGCAGTCTCACAGGGTATAATTCACCCCTCCACTTT. This sequence encodes CASSLTGYNSPLHF.

Many counts were recorded for this clonotype. The CDR3 sequence: CASSPRTSGDINEQFF. The CDR3 nucleotides are TGTGCCAGCAGTCCTCGGACTAGCGGGGATATCAATGAGCAGTTCTTC. The chain couples TRBV2 to TRBJ2-1; TRBD2 matches at 12 bases. CDR1 and CDR2 from the germline V gene are SNHLY and FYNNEI. The CDR3 spans 16 residues. With 5 bases clipped from V and 6 bases from J, the junction kept 8 bases outside the gene matches.

This chain links TRBV5-5 with TRBJ2-3, with D hard to call. V lost 7 bases and J 1 base, leaving 4 bases between the germline ends. The CDR3 totals 11 residues. Germline CDR1 and CDR2: SGHKS and YYEKEE (reference sequence). In DNA form, the CDR3 reads TGTGCCAGCGAACGCACAGATACGCAGTATTTT. Amino acid sequence: CASERTDTQYF.

The J gene is TRBJ2-7, the V gene TRBV19; D possibly uses TRBD1 or TRBD2 (5 bases each). Trimming stripped 4 bases from V and 2 bases from J, with 12 bases between. This CDR3 spans 14 amino acids. Germline lookup yields CDR1 LNHDA and CDR2 SQIVND (reference sequence). The CDR3 sequence is CASSKAGRAYEQYF. The CDR3 DNA reads as TGTGCCAGTAGTAAGGCGGGCAGGGCCTACGAGCAGTACTTC.

This clonotype occurred many times. The rearrangement links TRBV7-8 to TRBJ1-2, with 9 bases identical to TRBD1. V was pared by 4 bases and J by 4 bases, with 10 bases of the junction left unmatched. This CDR3 spans 16 amino acids. Germline CDR1 SGHVS, CDR2 FQNEAQ. CDR3 nucleotides: TGTGCCAGCAGCTCCGGGACAGGGCCCCCGGTCTATGGCTACACCTTC. It is translated as CASSSGTGPPVYGYTF.

This sequence joins TRBV2 and TRBJ1-1, with unresolved D. V shed 6 bases and J shed 1 base, with 9 bases lying between them. This CDR3 comprises 13 residues. Germline V gene lookup returns CDR1 SNHLY and CDR2 FYNNEI. The CDR3 loop is CASRPGRNTEAFF. As DNA, the CDR3 is TGTGCCAGCAGACCTGGACGGAACACTGAAGCTTTCTTT.

In its sample, this clonotype was seen a few times. The chain combines TRBV29-1 with TRBJ2-3; 9 bases line up with TRBD1. The CDR3 totals 19 residues. Germline values: CDR1 SQVTM, CDR2 ANQGSEA. J was trimmed by 0 bases and V by 2 bases; bases with no gene match: 15. CDR3 bases: TGCAGCGTTGAACCCCAAGAGGACAGGGGAGGTTTGAGCACAGATACGCAGTATTTT. It translates to CSVEPQEDRGGLSTDTQYF.

The chain links TRBV12-3 or TRBV12-4 to TRBJ2-5; D ambiguous. This CDR3 is built from 14 residues. Trimming pared 0 bases from V and 5 bases from J, leaving 10 bases between. The DNA for the CDR3 is TGTGCCAGCAGTTTAGCGCCCGGGCTGGAGACCCAGTACTTC. Protein sequence: CASSLAPGLETQYF.

The chain carries TRBV2 and TRBJ1-1; tentative D call: TRBD1 (5 bases). Germline CDR1 reads SNHLY; CDR2 reads FYNNEI. The CDR3 extends over 10 amino acids. Trimming stripped 7 bases from V and 14 bases from J, with 14 bases between. The CDR3 nucleotides read TGTGCCAGCAAGGGACGGCTCCAGTTCTTT. It encodes CASKGRLQFF.

This clonotype was found a few times. The chain has TRBV6-2 or TRBV6-3 and TRBJ2-7; 9 bases are a match to TRBD1. Germline V gives CDR1 MNHEY, CDR2 SVGEGT. This CDR3 spans 17 amino acids. V lost 2 bases, J lost 7 bases, and 15 bases stayed unmatched. CDR3 sequence: CASSYVAGTGNLEEQYV. As DNA, the CDR3 is TGTGCCAGCAGTTACGTGGCCGGGACAGGGAATTTGGAGGAGCAGTACGTC.

In its sample, this clonotype was seen a few times. The V and J genes are TRBV6-5 and TRBJ2-5, with D unresolved. Germline values: CDR1 MNHEY, CDR2 SVGAGI. The CDR3 length is 15 residues. V dropped 0 bases and J dropped 2 bases, with 10 bases sitting between them. Here the CDR3 DNA reads TGTGCCAGCAGTTACTCGGAAGGATTTCAAGAGACCCAGTACTTC. Protein product: CASSYSEGFQETQYF.

J is TRBJ2-1 and V is TRBV7-9; D possibly uses TRBD1 or TRBD2 (6 bases each). In germline, CDR1 is SEHNR, CDR2 FQNEAQ (reference sequence). This CDR3 spans 15 amino acids. The V and J ends lost 5 bases and 8 bases respectively, with 19 bases between them. This CDR3 reads CASSLRGGPRDEQFF. DNA of the CDR3: TGTGCCAGCAGCCTACGAGGGGGGCCCCGAGATGAGCAGTTCTTC.

This clonotype was seen a few times. This chain links TRBV2 with TRBJ2-1; D might be TRBD1 (5 bases). Germline V gives CDR1 SNHLY, CDR2 FYNNEI. The CDR3 is made up of 13 amino acids. V shed 6 bases and J shed 4 bases, with 10 bases lying between them. The CDR3 protein is CASRSTGYNEQFF. In DNA, the CDR3 is TGTGCCAGCAGGAGCACAGGTTACAATGAGCAGTTCTTC.

V gene TRBV27 combines with J gene TRBJ2-5; tentatively, D is TRBD1 or TRBD2 (5 bases each). The CDR3 totals 14 residues. The germline V and J ends were trimmed by 2 bases and 9 bases, with 16 bases remaining between them. From germline, CDR1 is MNHEY and CDR2 SMNVEV (reference sequence). For the CDR3, the DNA is TGTGCCAGCAGTTTAGGGGGATCCCTGGGGGCCCAGTACTTC. Protein product: CASSLGGSLGAQYF.

The chain couples TRBV7-4 to TRBJ2-1; D is perhaps TRBD2 (5 bases). CDR1 is SGHVT and CDR2 is SQSDAQ in the germline V gene. Trimming shortened V by 8 bases and J by 0 bases, and 11 bases separated the two germline ends. The CDR3 covers 14 residues. This chain's CDR3 is CASLSGDSYNEQFF. The DNA of the CDR3 is TGTGCCAGCCTCTCCGGGGACTCCTACAATGAGCAGTTCTTC.

This chain links TRBV28 with TRBJ2-1, with D perhaps TRBD1 (5 bases). V shed 5 bases and J shed 9 bases, with 14 bases lying between them. Germline CDR1 and CDR2: MDHEN and SYDVKM. The CDR3 covers 13 residues. CDR3 in DNA: TGTGCCAGCAGTCGACAGACCTGGGGTGAGCAGTTCTTC. Protein product: CASSRQTWGEQFF.

This rearrangement joins TRBV15 to TRBJ2-5, with 8 bases identical to TRBD1. The CDR3 covers 16 residues. J was trimmed by 1 base and V by 3 bases; bases with no gene match: 7. CDR1 and CDR2 (germline): LNHNV, YYDKDF (reference sequence). The CDR3: CATSRLTGDPQETQYF. CDR3 sequence (DNA): TGTGCCACCAGCAGGTTGACAGGGGACCCCCAAGAGACCCAGTACTTC.

J is TRBJ1-3 and V is TRBV25-1; D remains ambiguous. Trimming cost V 1 base and J 0 bases, with 7 bases left between them. This CDR3 spans 15 amino acids. Looked up from germline, CDR1 is MGHDK and CDR2 is SYGVNS. CDR3: CASSEFASSGNTIYF. The CDR3 bases are TGTGCCAGCAGTGAATTCGCCAGCTCTGGAAACACCATATATTTT.

This sequence joins TRBV9 and TRBJ2-3; 7 bases match TRBD1. The CDR3 spans 16 residues. The germline CDR1 and CDR2 sequences are SGDLS and YYNGEE. V gave up 3 bases and J gave up 1 base; unmatched junction bases: 8. CDR3 in amino acids: CASSGKEGTGTDTQYF. The CDR3 coding sequence is TGTGCCAGCAGCGGGAAAGAGGGGACAGGCACAGATACGCAGTATTTT.

The genes are TRBV20-1 and TRBJ2-1, with D possibly being TRBD2 (5 bases). The CDR3 runs 19 residues. Germline-derived CDR1 and CDR2 are DFQATT and SNEGSKA (reference sequence). Trimming stripped 0 bases from V and 0 bases from J, with 21 bases between. In nucleotides, the CDR3 is TGCAGTGCTAGAGATTTTGGGAGCAGCAGACGGAGCTCCTACAATGAGCAGTTCTTC. This translates into CSARDFGSSRRSSYNEQFF.

The chain joins TRBV19 to TRBJ2-1; 10 bases fit TRBD2. The CDR3 is 15 residues long. The V and J ends lost 4 bases and 3 bases, in that order; junction bases with no gene match: 3. The germline V gene has CDR1 LNHDA and CDR2 SQIVND (reference sequence). CDR3 nucleotide sequence: TGTGCCAGTAGTACCTCTAGCGGGGGCTACAATGAGCAGTTCTTC. Protein sequence: CASSTSSGGYNEQFF.

This clonotype came up a few times. The chain links TRBV23-1 to TRBJ1-3, with 7 bases that match TRBD1. TRBV23-1 carries the ORF label, with uncertain function. Losses at the gene ends were 3 bases for V and 4 bases for J; bases not matched to a gene: 6. The CDR3 consists of 15 residues. CDR3 DNA: TGCGCCAGCAGTCACCAGAAGGGGGCGGGAAACACCATATATTTT. Amino acids: CASSHQKGAGNTIYF.